Described below is a single TCR beta chain sequence and its context. What it recognizes is unknown. Between the trimmed V and J ends, which lost 8 bases and 8 bases, there was a span of 22 bases. Per the germline V gene, CDR1 is WSHSY and CDR2 is SAAADI. CDR3 length equals 16 residues. This record comes from a study of tumor-infiltrating lymphocytes in glioblastoma multiforme. Multiple V-beta primers and a C-beta primer amplified TCRB from RNA. TCRdb processed the multiplex PCR reads anew with MiXCR; each CDR3 protein has one entry. Here the sample spans some 32,000 distinct CDR3 sequences, more than 55% being singletons. Study findings and constraints: Just one glioblastoma patient contributed to the TCR-mutation comparison.

V is TRBV10-2 and J is TRBJ1-6; maybe TRBD1 (6 bases). Specimen: brain tumor tissue. The receptor was derived from a male donor with glioblastoma. CDR3 nucleotide sequence: TGCGCCAGCTTCGGGGGCCTTCAGGACGTAGATTCACCCCTCCACTTT. Protein sequence: CASFGGLQDVDSPLHF.